The entry below describes one TCR beta chain. Every patient relapsed after autologous stem cell transplantation, and brentuximab vedotin exposure varied. Sequencing was performed with immunoSEQ multiplex PCR; in TCRdb, only in-frame clones are kept and a portion is missing. The sample lists about 43,000 clones, roughly 72% occurring once. V dropped 7 bases and J dropped 3 bases, with 15 bases sitting between them. CDR3 length equals 14 residues. Per the germline V gene, CDR1 is MRHNA and CDR2 is SNTAGT. This entry comes from a study of PD-1 blockade in classical Hodgkin lymphoma. The chain is built from TRBV6-4 and TRBJ1-1, with D possibly TRBD1 on 6 matching bases. Sequencing used peripheral blood mononuclear cells (PBMCs), obtained before the second cycle of nivolumab. The TCR comes from a human donor with classical Hodgkin lymphoma. DNA of the CDR3: TGTGCCAGCACTTTCGCACAGGGTGACACTGAAGCTTTCTTT. It specifies CASTFAQGDTEAFF.